This passage covers 30 T cell receptor beta chains from one sample sequenced in a study of glioma-infiltrating T cells. Amplification of TCR alpha and beta CDR3 regions from RNA used iRepertoire nested multiplex PCR. TCRdb ran MiXCR on the multiplex PCR reads and lists one entry per CDR3 protein. The table shows about 190,000 distinct CDR3 sequences, with around 32% occurring only once. Material: glioma tissue, nonneoplastic brain tissue, or PBMCs (not recorded which). The receptors stem from a human donor with low-grade glioma or glioblastoma, undergoing nonglioma brain surgery, or in good health (not recorded which).

This clonotype came up many times. The chain carries TRBV6-2 or TRBV6-3 and TRBJ1-2, with D tentatively TRBD1 (5 bases). The CDR3 consists of 18 residues. Trimming removed 0 bases at V and 0 bases at J, with 17 bases between. Germline V gene sequence: CDR1 MNHEY, CDR2 SVGEGT. This chain's CDR3 is CASSYSESGTEANYGYTF. CDR3 DNA sequence: TGTGCCAGCAGTTACTCGGAATCAGGGACTGAAGCTAACTATGGCTACACCTTC.

Note on this clonotype: A clone one base away is much larger, so this may be a read error. The V call is TRBV20-1, the J call TRBJ2-7; TRBD2 aligns across 9 bases. Trimming took 5 bases from V and 2 from J; bases not matched to a gene: 10. The CDR3 length is 15 residues. Germline CDR1 and CDR2: DFQATT and SNEGSKA (reference sequence). DNA for the CDR3: TGCAGTGCTCAACAACTAGCGGGCGGCGCCTACGAGCAGTACTTC. Protein sequence: CSAQQLAGGAYEQYF.

The chain couples TRBV20-1 to TRBJ2-7; 9 bases are a match to TRBD1. Germline-derived CDR1 and CDR2 are DFQATT and SNEGSKA (reference sequence). The length of the CDR3 is 12 residues. Losses at the gene ends were 8 bases for V and 6 bases for J; bases not matched to a gene: 8. The CDR3 DNA reads TGCAGTACCGGGGGACAGGGAGGCGAGCAGTACTTC. Its translation: CSTGGQGGEQYF.

The V call is TRBV7-9, the J call TRBJ2-4, with D perhaps being TRBD1 or TRBD2 (5 bases each). In germline, CDR1 is SEHNR, CDR2 FQNEAQ (reference sequence). V shed 0 bases and J shed 3 bases, with 12 bases lying between them. This CDR3 is 16 amino acids long. The CDR3 protein is CASSLAWDHSKNIQYF. DNA of the CDR3: TGTGCCAGCAGCTTAGCGTGGGACCACAGCAAAAACATTCAGTACTTC.

Remarks on this clonotype: The junction and the germline gene differ at one end; a read error may be behind it. The chain is built from TRBV5-5 and TRBJ1-1; TRBD1 is a possible D gene (6 bases). CDR1 is SGHKS and CDR2 is YYEKEE in the germline V gene (reference sequence). The CDR3 runs to 15 residues. CDR3 loop: CASSLFGGVNTKAFF. The CDR3 region has the DNA TGTGCCAGCAGCTTGTTTGGGGGCGTGAACACTAAAGCTTTCTTT. Variable domain in full (rest from reference TRBV5-5 and TRBJ1-1): DAGVTQSPTHLIKTRGQQVTLRCSPISGHKSVSWYQQVLGQGPQFIFQYYEKEERGRGNFPDRFSARQFPNYSSELNVNALLLGDSALYLCASSLFGGVNTKAFFGQGTRLTVV.

Many counts were recorded for this clonotype. The J gene is TRBJ2-1, the V gene TRBV11-1, with D perhaps matching TRBD1 (6 bases). This CDR3 is 15 amino acids long. The V gene's germline CDR1 is SGHAT and CDR2 FQDESV (reference sequence). Trimming cost V 1 base and J 4 bases, with 11 bases left between them. The CDR3, as DNA: TGTGCCAGCAGCTTAGGAGCAGGGGTGTACAATGAGCAGTTCTTC. It encodes CASSLGAGVYNEQFF.

This clonotype was found a few times. This chain links TRBV4-3 with TRBJ1-2, with D unresolved. With 0 bases removed from V and 8 bases from J, the gap between germline ends came to 19 bases. The germline V gene encodes CDR1 LGHNA and CDR2 YSLEER. The CDR3 contains 16 residues. CDR3 in amino acids: CASSQDRAPTGFGYTF. In DNA form, the CDR3 reads TGCGCCAGCAGCCAAGACCGGGCACCGACGGGCTTCGGCTACACCTTC.

This clonotype was counted many times. The chain recombines TRBV4-3 with TRBJ2-7; TRBD2 is a possible D gene (6 bases). The CDR3 sequence is 16 residues long. From germline, CDR1 is LGHNA and CDR2 YSLEER. V lost 0 bases and J lost 4, with 16 bases in between. In nucleotides, the CDR3 is TGCGCCAGCAGCCAAGATGCCGGGTTGAGCGGGTACGAGCAGTACTTC. This encodes CASSQDAGLSGYEQYF.

This clonotype occurred many times. This chain uses TRBV7-9 with TRBJ2-1; TRBD2 is a possible D gene (5 bases). Trimming took off 5 bases at V and 6 bases at J, with 23 bases between the two ends. The CDR3 totals 17 residues. Germline values: CDR1 SEHNR, CDR2 FQNEAQ (reference sequence). CDR3 in amino acids: CASSRKYKGREGNEQFF. The CDR3 DNA sequence: TGTGCCAGCAGCCGAAAATACAAGGGCCGTGAGGGCAATGAGCAGTTCTTC.

As for this clonotype: This may come from a read error, since a much larger clone is one base off. The chain couples TRBV5-4 to TRBJ2-1, with D perhaps matching TRBD1 (6 bases). The V end lost 1 base, the J end lost 9 bases, and 14 bases lay between the germline ends. CDR1 is SGHNT and CDR2 is YYREEE in the germline V gene (reference sequence). The CDR3 totals 14 residues. CDR3 residues: CASSLRDMSGEQFF. CDR3 in DNA: TGTGCCAGCAGCTTGCGGGACATGAGCGGTGAGCAGTTCTTC.

This clonotype was seen repeatedly, ten times or more. V gene TRBV7-2 combines with J gene TRBJ2-5, with D possibly being TRBD2 (5 bases). Germline assignment: CDR1 SGHTA and CDR2 FQGNSA. V lost 0 bases, J lost 0 bases, and 11 bases lay in between. The CDR3 contains 16 residues. CDR3 nucleotides: TGTGCCAGCAGCTTAGCTCTTAGCGCCTACCAAGAGACCCAGTACTTC. Translated: CASSLALSAYQETQYF.

This clonotype showed up just a few times. The chain carries TRBV19 and TRBJ1-2, with D hard to call. Trimming removed 2 bases at V and 0 bases at J, with 10 bases between. CDR3 length equals 15 residues. Germline V gene data show CDR1 as LNHDA and CDR2 as SQIVND (reference sequence). CDR3 residues: CASSISVGTNYGYTF. The CDR3 nucleotides read TGTGCCAGTAGTATAAGTGTCGGAACTAACTATGGCTACACCTTC.

The gene calls are TRBV5-1 and TRBJ2-7; the match to TRBD2 covers 7 bases. CDR3 size: 15 residues. The germline V gene encodes CDR1 SGHRS and CDR2 YFSETQ. With 5 bases clipped from V and 2 bases from J, the junction kept 10 bases outside the gene matches. The CDR3 loop is CASRISTSLTYEQYF. CDR3 coding DNA: TGCGCCAGCAGGATATCGACTAGCCTTACCTACGAGCAGTACTTC.

This sequence joins TRBV3-1 and TRBJ1-1; the match to TRBD1 covers 11 bases. V lost 0 bases and J lost 0; bases outside the gene matches: 6. Germline CDR1 LGHDT, CDR2 YNNKEL (reference sequence). This CDR3 is built from 18 residues. The CDR3 DNA reads as TGTGCCAGCAGCCAAGATCATTGGGACAGGGGGATGAACACTGAAGCTTTCTTT. Encoded protein: CASSQDHWDRGMNTEAFF.

To note about this clonotype: Just one base apart from a much larger clone, this may be a read error. The V call is TRBV5-1, the J call TRBJ2-1; perhaps TRBD1 as D (5 bases). The length of the CDR3 is 13 residues. The germline V gene has CDR1 SGHRS and CDR2 YFSETQ. This CDR3 reads CARSLQGLNEQFF. DNA of the CDR3: TGCGCCAGAAGCTTGCAGGGTCTGAATGAGCAGTTCTTC. Together with reference TRBV5-1 and TRBJ2-1, the CDR3 gives the full variable domain: KAGVTQTPRYLIKTRGQQVTLSCSPISGHRSVSWYQQTPGQGLQFLFEYFSETQRNKGNFPGRFSGRQFSNSRSEMNVSTLELGDSALYLCARSLQGLNEQFFGPGTRLTVL.

With regard to this clonotype: With a much larger clone just one base away, this may be a read error. This chain links TRBV7-9 with TRBJ1-1, with TRBD1 matching over 7 bases. Unmatched junction bases numbered 11, after V lost 5 bases and J lost 11 bases. Looked up from germline, CDR1 is SEHNR and CDR2 is FQNEAQ (reference sequence). The CDR3 is made up of 13 amino acids. The CDR3 here is CASSARDRGGAFF. CDR3 bases: TGTGCCAGCAGCGCCCGGGACAGAGGGGGGGCTTTCTTT.

Ten or more counts support this clonotype. The J gene is TRBJ2-1, the V gene TRBV4-1; 9 nucleotides match TRBD2. Germline CDR1 MGHRA, CDR2 YSYEKL. This CDR3 spans 15 amino acids. After removal of 5 bases from V and 4 bases from J, the junction contained 6 bases not matched to a gene. The CDR3 bases are TGCGCCAGCAGCTGGACTAGCGAAGGATACAATGAGCAGTTCTTC. Translated, it gives CASSWTSEGYNEQFF.

The gene calls are TRBV6-1 and TRBJ2-7; TRBD2 aligns across 14 bases. This CDR3 is built from 16 residues. V dropped 6 bases and J dropped 3; count of bases not matched to a gene: 7. Germline V gene sequence: CDR1 MNHNS, CDR2 SASEGT. This chain's CDR3 is CASSTGTSGSIYEQYF. Here the CDR3 DNA reads TGTGCCAGCAGCACCGGGACTAGCGGGAGTATCTACGAGCAGTACTTC.

V and J are TRBV5-1 and TRBJ2-5; 9 nucleotides align to TRBD1. The CDR3 is made up of 14 amino acids. The junction had 6 bases not matched to a gene; V was cut back by 4 bases and J by 5 bases. The germline CDR1 and CDR2 sequences are SGHRS and YFSETQ. The CDR3 nucleotides are TGCGCCAGCAGCCAAGGACAGGGGTTGGAGACCCAGTACTTC. Encoded protein: CASSQGQGLETQYF. Complete variable domain (other parts from reference TRBV5-1 and TRBJ2-5): KAGVTQTPRYLIKTRGQQVTLSCSPISGHRSVSWYQQTPGQGLQFLFEYFSETQRNKGNFPGRFSGRQFSNSRSEMNVSTLELGDSALYLCASSQGQGLETQYFGPGTRLLVL.

At least ten counts were recorded for this clonotype. The gene calls are TRBV6-1 and TRBJ1-3; 7 bases map to TRBD1. CDR3 length equals 15 residues. Germline CDR1 is MNHNS and CDR2 is SASEGT. V trimming: 6 bases; J trimming: 0 bases; junction bases outside the gene matches: 5. The CDR3 sequence: CASSQGQPSGNTIYF. The CDR3 DNA is TGTGCCAGCAGCCAGGGACAGCCCTCTGGAAACACCATATATTTT.

Ten or more counts support this clonotype. The chain is built from TRBV7-8 and TRBJ2-7; 9 bases are a match to TRBD2. Germline CDR1 is SGHVS and CDR2 is FQNEAQ. This CDR3 has 16 amino acids. With 5 bases clipped from V and 2 bases from J, the junction kept 10 bases outside the gene matches. The CDR3 here is CASSREEREVPYEQYF. As DNA, the CDR3 is TGTGCCAGCAGCCGTGAGGAGCGGGAGGTCCCCTACGAGCAGTACTTC.

CDR3 nucleotides: TGCAGTGCTAGAGACAACCCCTTAACCCAGGGGACCCAGTACTTC. Translation gives CSARDNPLTQGTQYF. The chain links TRBV20-1 to TRBJ2-5; TRBD1 is a possible D gene (5 bases). The germline CDR1 and CDR2 sequences are DFQATT and SNEGSKA (reference sequence). The CDR3 is 15 residues long. V lost 0 bases to trimming and J lost 7 bases, with 18 bases between them.

A word on this clonotype: Given a much more abundant clone one base away, this may be a read error. This chain uses TRBV2 with TRBJ2-2, with 8 bases lining up with TRBD2. The CDR3 length is 15 residues. Trimming took 6 bases from V and 3 from J; bases not matched to a gene: 6. The germline gives CDR1 SNHLY, CDR2 FYNNEI. CDR3: CASREAGGHTGELFF. The CDR3 nucleotides read TGTGCCAGCAGGGAGGCGGGAGGACACACCGGGGAGCTGTTTTTT.

This clonotype was detected many times. This rearrangement joins TRBV9 to TRBJ2-3, with D possibly being TRBD2 (6 bases). Deletions cut 4 bases from V and 4 bases from J, with 13 bases between. Per germline, CDR1 SGDLS and CDR2 YYNGEE. The CDR3 covers 14 residues. CDR3 residues: CASSTSTSADTQYF. CDR3 bases: TGTGCCAGCAGCACTTCGACTAGTGCAGATACGCAGTATTTT.

Details on this clonotype: With a much larger clone just one base away, this may be a read error. V gene TRBV7-2 combines with J gene TRBJ2-5; no clear D gene. Looked up from germline, CDR1 is SGHTA and CDR2 is FQGNSA. The V gene lost 0 bases and the J gene lost 5 bases, with 13 bases spanning the gap. The CDR3 is made up of 15 amino acids. The CDR3 reads CTSSLALKAVETQYF. The CDR3 DNA reads TGTACCAGCAGCTTAGCGTTAAAAGCCGTGGAGACCCAGTACTTC.

The V call is TRBV6-1, the J call TRBJ2-5, with 7 bases matching TRBD2. The germline V gene encodes CDR1 MNHNS and CDR2 SASEGT. V dropped 7 bases and J dropped 11; count of bases not matched to a gene: 28. The CDR3 extends over 18 amino acids. CDR3 nucleotide sequence: TGTGCCAGCATCAAGAGCGGGGTTGGGCGGGCAACCTACAATGAGCAGTACTTC. It is translated as CASIKSGVGRATYNEQYF.

This clonotype came up a few times. The chain joins TRBV12-3 or TRBV12-4 to TRBJ2-1; 10 nucleotides line up with TRBD2. The length of the CDR3 is 15 residues. The trim removed 5 bases at V and 4 bases at J, leaving 5 bases unmatched. CDR3 sequence: CASSRGTSEYNEQFF. The CDR3 region has the DNA TGTGCCAGCAGTCGAGGGACTAGCGAATACAATGAGCAGTTCTTC.

The chain couples TRBV5-1 to TRBJ1-4; D gene unclear. Germline V lookup: CDR1 SGHRS, CDR2 YFSETQ. V gave up 0 bases and J gave up 5 bases, with 14 bases separating them. The CDR3 is 16 residues long. The CDR3 sequence: CASSLGFGVSNEKLFF. CDR3 nucleotide sequence: TGCGCCAGCAGCTTGGGCTTCGGGGTTTCCAATGAAAAACTGTTTTTT. The full variable domain, in which reference TRBV5-1 and TRBJ1-4 provide the parts outside the CDR3, is KAGVTQTPRYLIKTRGQQVTLSCSPISGHRSVSWYQQTPGQGLQFLFEYFSETQRNKGNFPGRFSGRQFSNSRSEMNVSTLELGDSALYLCASSLGFGVSNEKLFFGSGTQLSVL.

Worth noting for this clonotype: A much larger clone lies one base from this, so it may be a read error. The chain has TRBV13 and TRBJ2-1; 8 nucleotides line up with TRBD1. J gave up 10 bases and V 5 bases, and 10 bases lay outside the gene matches. The CDR3 length is 14 residues. Germline CDR1 is PRHDT and CDR2 is FYEKMQ (reference sequence). The CDR3, as DNA: TGTGCCAGCAGCGCAGGACAGGGCATCCACGAGCAGTTCTTC. Its translation is CASSAGQGIHEQFF.

This clonotype was seen at least ten times. The rearrangement uses TRBV6-1 and TRBJ2-1, with TRBD2 matching 8 bases. The CDR3 has 14 residues. Germline V gene sequence: CDR1 MNHNS, CDR2 SASEGT. V dropped 10 bases and J dropped 6; count of bases not matched to a gene: 11. In DNA form, the CDR3 reads TGTGCCACTACCGGGAGGGCCGGTGGCAATGAGCAGTTCTTC. Encoded protein: CATTGRAGGNEQFF.